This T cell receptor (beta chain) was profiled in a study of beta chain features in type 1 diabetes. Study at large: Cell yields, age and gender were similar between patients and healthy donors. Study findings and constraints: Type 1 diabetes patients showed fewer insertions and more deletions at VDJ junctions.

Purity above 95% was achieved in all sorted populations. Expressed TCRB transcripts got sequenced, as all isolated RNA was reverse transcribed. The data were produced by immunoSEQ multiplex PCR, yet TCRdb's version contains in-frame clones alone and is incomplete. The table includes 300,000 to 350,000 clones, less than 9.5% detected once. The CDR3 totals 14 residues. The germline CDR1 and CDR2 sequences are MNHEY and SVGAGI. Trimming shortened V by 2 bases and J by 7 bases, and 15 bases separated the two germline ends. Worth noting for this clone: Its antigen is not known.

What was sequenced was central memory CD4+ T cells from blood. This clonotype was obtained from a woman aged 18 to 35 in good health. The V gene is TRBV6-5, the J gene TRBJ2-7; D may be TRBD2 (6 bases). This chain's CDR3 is CASSYAPRDGEQYF. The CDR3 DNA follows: TGTGCCAGCAGTTACGCTCCGCGGGATGGTGAGCAGTACTTC.